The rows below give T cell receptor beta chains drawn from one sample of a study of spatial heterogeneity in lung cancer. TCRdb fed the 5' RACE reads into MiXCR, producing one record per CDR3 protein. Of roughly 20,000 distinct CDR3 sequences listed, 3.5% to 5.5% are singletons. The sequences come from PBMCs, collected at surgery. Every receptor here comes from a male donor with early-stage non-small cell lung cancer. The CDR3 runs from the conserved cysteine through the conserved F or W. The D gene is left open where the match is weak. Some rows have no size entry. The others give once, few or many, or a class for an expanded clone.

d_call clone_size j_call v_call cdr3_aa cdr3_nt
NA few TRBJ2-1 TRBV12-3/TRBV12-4 CASNPPSYNEQFF TGTGCCAGCAATCCCCCCTCCTACAATGAGCAGTTCTTC
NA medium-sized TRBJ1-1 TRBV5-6 CASSTTGNTEAFF TGTGCCAGCAGCACTACAGGGAACACTGAAGCTTTCTTT
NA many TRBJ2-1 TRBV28 CASSPRTQGRGEDEQFF TGTGCCAGCAGTCCACGAACCCAGGGTCGTGGTGAAGATGAGCAGTTCTTC
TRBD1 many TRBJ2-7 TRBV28 CASSPGTGTPYEQYF TGTGCCAGCTCTCCCGGGACAGGGACGCCCTACGAGCAGTACTTC
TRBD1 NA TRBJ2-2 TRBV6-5 CASRLDDRATGELFF TGTGCCAGCAGACTAGACGACAGGGCCACCGGGGAGCTGTTTTTT
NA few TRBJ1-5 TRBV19 CASSTRHLSSNQPQHF TGTGCCAGTAGTACCCGACATCTATCAAGCAATCAGCCCCAGCATTTT
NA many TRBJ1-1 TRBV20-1 CSARGLLNTEAFF TGCAGTGCTAGAGGACTTCTGAACACTGAAGCTTTCTTT
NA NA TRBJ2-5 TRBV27 CASSPTGVGQYF TGTGCCAGCAGTCCAACCGGAGTCGGGCAGTACTTC
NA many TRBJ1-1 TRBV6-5 CASTLSLMNTEAFF TGTGCCAGCACCCTCAGCTTGATGAACACTGAAGCTTTCTTT
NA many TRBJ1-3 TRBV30 CAWSDQQNSGNTIYF TGTGCCTGGAGTGATCAGCAAAACTCTGGAAACACCATATATTTT
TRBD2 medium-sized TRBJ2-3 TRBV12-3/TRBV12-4 CASSLALQRGEMNTQYF TGTGCCAGCAGTCTCGCTTTGCAGCGGGGGGAGATGAATACGCAGTATTTT
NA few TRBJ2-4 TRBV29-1 CSVEGQVQNIQYF TGCAGCGTTGAGGGCCAGGTCCAAAACATTCAGTACTTC
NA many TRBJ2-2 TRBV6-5 CASSYGGGTGELFF TGTGCCAGCAGTTACGGAGGAGGCACCGGGGAGCTGTTTTTT
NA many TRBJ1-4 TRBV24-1 CATSDPDPIRRTNEKLFF TGTGCCACCAGTGATCCGGACCCAATTCGGAGGACTAATGAAAAACTGTTTTTT
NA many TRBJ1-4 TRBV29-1 CSVANEKLFF TGCAGCGTTGCCAATGAAAAACTGTTTTTT
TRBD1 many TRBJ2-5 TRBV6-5 CASRYRGQETQYF TGTGCCAGCAGGTACAGGGGGCAAGAGACCCAGTACTTC
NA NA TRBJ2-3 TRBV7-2 CASSLGRPRTDTQYF TGTGCCAGCAGCTTAGGTCGCCCCCGTACAGATACGCAGTATTTT
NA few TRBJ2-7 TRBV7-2 CASSLGPGGAAYEQYF TGTGCCAGCAGCTTAGGCCCCGGGGGTGCCGCCTACGAGCAGTACTTC
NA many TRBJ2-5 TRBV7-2 CASSLEPQGSKTQYF TGTGCCAGCAGCTTAGAGCCCCAGGGTTCTAAGACCCAGTACTTC
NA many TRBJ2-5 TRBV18 CASSPPSGKETQYF TGTGCCAGCTCACCACCGTCAGGGAAGGAGACCCAGTACTTC
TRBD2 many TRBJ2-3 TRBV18 CASSYQTGRDTQYF TGTGCCAGCTCATACCAGACCGGGAGGGATACGCAGTATTTT
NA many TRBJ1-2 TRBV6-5 CASSKQGFVGYTF TGTGCCAGCAGCAAACAGGGTTTTGTTGGCTACACCTTC
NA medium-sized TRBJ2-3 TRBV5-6 CASSLAPVRLDTQYF TGTGCCAGCAGCTTGGCCCCGGTCCGATTAGATACGCAGTATTTT
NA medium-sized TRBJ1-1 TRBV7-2 CASSSGRTEAFF TGTGCCAGCAGCTCGGGACGAACTGAAGCTTTCTTT
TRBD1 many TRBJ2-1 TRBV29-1 CSADRDSYNEQFF TGCAGCGCGGACAGGGACTCCTACAATGAGCAGTTCTTC
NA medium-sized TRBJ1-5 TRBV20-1 CSARVKMGSSNQPQHF TGCAGTGCTAGAGTAAAGATGGGGTCCAGCAATCAGCCCCAGCATTTT
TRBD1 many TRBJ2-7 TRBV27 CASSPGTGVYEQYF TGTGCCAGCAGCCCGGGGACAGGGGTCTACGAGCAGTACTTC
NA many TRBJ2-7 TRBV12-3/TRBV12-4 CASSLTGSSPYEQYF TGTGCCAGCAGTTTAACCGGGTCTAGCCCGTACGAGCAGTACTTC